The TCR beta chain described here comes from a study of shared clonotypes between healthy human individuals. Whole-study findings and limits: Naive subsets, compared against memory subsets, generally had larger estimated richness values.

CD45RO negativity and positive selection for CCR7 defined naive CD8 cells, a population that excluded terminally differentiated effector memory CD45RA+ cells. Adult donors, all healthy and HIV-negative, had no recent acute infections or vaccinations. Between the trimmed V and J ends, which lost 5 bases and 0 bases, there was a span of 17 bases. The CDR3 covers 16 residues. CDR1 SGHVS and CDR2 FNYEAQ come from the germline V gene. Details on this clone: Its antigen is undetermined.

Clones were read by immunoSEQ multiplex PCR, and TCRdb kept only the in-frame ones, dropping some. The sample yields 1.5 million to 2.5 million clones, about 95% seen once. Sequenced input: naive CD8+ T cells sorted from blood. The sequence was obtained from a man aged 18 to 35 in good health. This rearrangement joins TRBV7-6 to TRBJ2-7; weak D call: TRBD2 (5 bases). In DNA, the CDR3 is TGTGCCAGCAGCCCCCAGGTCCGCGAGGGCTCCTACGAGCAGTACTTC. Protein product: CASSPQVREGSYEQYF.